This T cell receptor (beta chain) stems from a study of beta chain features in type 1 diabetes. Findings and limits, study-wide: Shortening that was moderate but significant affected the TCRB CDR3s of Type 1 diabetes patients in all four CD4+ subsets. Compared to healthy donors, patients appeared to have naive, central memory and Treg TCRB repertoires that were more alike.

The V and J ends lost 1 base and 3 bases respectively, with 13 bases between them. The germline V gene has CDR1 GTSNPN and CDR2 SVGIG (reference sequence). The length of the CDR3 is 15 residues. This clone was picked up a small number of times. Its target is unknown. Expressed TCRB transcripts were sequenced because the entire RNA isolate underwent reverse transcription. Method: immunoSEQ multiplex PCR; TCRdb's copy keeps in-frame clones and lacks some. The table shows about 180,000 clones, with 13% occurring only once. The specimen sequenced was central memory CD4+ T cells from blood. The receptor was derived from a young woman in good health. The rearrangement joins TRBV30 to TRBJ1-5; a possible D gene is TRBD1 (6 bases). The CDR3 nucleotides are TGTGCCTGGAGTGGGAGGACAGCCTACAATCAGCCCCAGCATTTT. This encodes CAWSGRTAYNQPQHF.